The 14 T cell receptor beta chains presented below share a single source sample, sequenced in a study of T-cell memory formation after mild COVID-19. One entry per CDR3 protein results from TCRdb running MiXCR on the 5' RACE reads. The sample holds 470,000 or so distinct CDR3 sequences; over 15% are singletons and the top ten take approximately 8.4%. The sample comprised PBMCs or a T cell subset sorted from them (not recorded which). The source is an adult woman who had mild COVID-19 (a few samples of this study predate the infection). Cell type and time point are not known.

This clonotype was detected a few times. The CDR3 bases are TGTGCCAGCAGCCCCGGGCCCCGTGCCCGTGAGCAGTTCTTC. This translates into CASSPGPRAREQFF. This chain connects TRBV6-5 to TRBJ2-1; D is ambiguous. Between the trimmed V and J ends, which lost 6 bases and 9 bases, there was a span of 18 bases. Germline loops: CDR1 MNHEY, CDR2 SVGAGI. This CDR3 contains 14 residues.

The J gene is TRBJ2-3, the V gene TRBV2; 7 nucleotides line up with TRBD1. The CDR3 is 15 amino acids. The V gene's germline CDR1 is SNHLY and CDR2 FYNNEI. The V and J ends lost 3 bases and 4 bases, in that order; junction bases with no gene match: 7. The CDR3 DNA reads TGTGCCAGCAGTGATAGCGACAGGGTGGCAGATACGCAGTATTTT. As protein: CASSDSDRVADTQYF. The full variable domain, its missing parts supplied by reference TRBV2 and TRBJ2-3, is EPEVTQTPSHQVTQMGQEVILRCVPISNHLYFYWYRQILGQKVEFLVSFYNNEISEKSEIFDDQFSVERPDGSNFTLKIRSTKLEDSAMYFCASSDSDRVADTQYFGPGTRLTVL.

This CDR3 reads CASRKPTGSSGNTIYF. As DNA, the CDR3 is TGTGCCAGCAGAAAACCGACAGGTTCCTCTGGAAACACCATATATTTT. The V gene is TRBV27, the J gene TRBJ1-3, with D possibly matching TRBD1 (6 bases). The germline CDR1 and CDR2 sequences are MNHEY and SMNVEV (reference sequence). V shed 6 bases and J shed 0 bases, with 15 bases lying between them. The CDR3 consists of 16 residues.

V gene TRBV30 combines with J gene TRBJ1-5, with TRBD1 as a possible D gene (6 bases). The V end lost 0 bases, the J end lost 8 bases, and 11 bases lay between the germline ends. Germline CDR1 GTSNPN, CDR2 SVGIG (reference sequence). The CDR3 is 13 amino acids. The DNA for the CDR3 is TGTGCCTGGAGTGTAATGGGGGACAAGCCCCAGCATTTT. Residues: CAWSVMGDKPQHF.

This clonotype was seen a handful of times. V gene TRBV7-2 combines with J gene TRBJ2-7, with 8 bases matching TRBD2. The trim removed 4 bases at V and 5 bases at J, leaving 10 bases unmatched. Germline V gives CDR1 SGHTA, CDR2 FQGNSA. The CDR3 is 15 amino acids. DNA of the CDR3: TGTGCCAGCAGCTCGACCAGAGCGGGAGAAAACGAGCAGTACTTC. It encodes CASSSTRAGENEQYF.

A few counts support this clonotype. The chain is built from TRBV12-3 or TRBV12-4 and TRBJ2-2, with TRBD2 matching over 9 bases. The CDR3 runs 15 residues. Trimming took 2 bases from V and 8 from J; bases not matched to a gene: 6. CDR3 amino acids: CASSLFSGSSGELFF. CDR3 DNA: TGTGCCAGCAGTTTATTTAGCGGGAGTTCGGGGGAGCTGTTTTTT.

The chain is built from TRBV6-5 and TRBJ2-3; D is possibly TRBD2 (6 bases). V was shortened by 6 bases and J by 6 bases, with 13 bases between the two germline ends. In germline, CDR1 is MNHEY, CDR2 SVGAGI. This CDR3 is 13 amino acids long. CDR3 in DNA: TGTGCCAGCAGACCGTGGGGACTGGATACGCAGTATTTT. It translates to CASRPWGLDTQYF.

This clonotype was counted a few times. The CDR3, as DNA: TGTGCCAGCAGCCAGGAAAAGGGGGAGACCCAGTACTTC. Its protein is CASSQEKGETQYF. The chain employs TRBV7-2 and TRBJ2-5, with D maybe TRBD1 (5 bases). The V end was cut by 5 bases, the J end by 5 bases, with 12 bases between. The CDR3 length is 13 residues. CDR1 SGHTA and CDR2 FQGNSA come from the germline V gene.

This clonotype has more than one count but fewer than ten. The chain links TRBV4-1 to TRBJ1-6, with D unclear. Trimming pared 0 bases from V and 7 bases from J, leaving 13 bases between. CDR3 length equals 16 residues. Per germline, CDR1 MGHRA and CDR2 YSYEKL. CDR3 bases: TGCGCCAGCAGCCAAGATATTGTGGTGGGGAATTCACCCCTCCACTTT. It yields the protein CASSQDIVVGNSPLHF.

The genes are TRBV6-5 and TRBJ2-7, with 9 bases identical to TRBD1. V shed 2 bases and J 4 bases; nucleotides not matched to a gene: 3. The germline gives CDR1 MNHEY, CDR2 SVGAGI. CDR3 length: 14 residues. CDR3 amino acids: CASSYGDRVYEQYF. The CDR3 nucleotides are TGTGCCAGCAGTTACGGGGACAGGGTTTACGAGCAGTACTTC.

The chain uses TRBV18 and TRBJ2-1, with D hard to call. This CDR3 spans 15 amino acids. Germline CDR1 reads KGHSH; CDR2 reads LQKENI. Trimming stripped 5 bases from V and 5 bases from J, with 16 bases between. The CDR3 DNA sequence: TGTGCCAGCTCAGAGTCTTACACACTAAACAATGAGCAGTTCTTC. This codes for CASSESYTLNNEQFF.

The V and J genes are TRBV11-2 and TRBJ2-5; D is possibly TRBD1 or TRBD2 (5 bases each). Trimming stripped 7 bases from V and 6 bases from J, with 21 bases between. The germline V gene has CDR1 SGHAT and CDR2 FQNNGV. This CDR3 has 15 amino acids. CDR3 protein: CASTLWGSVDKTQYF. CDR3 in DNA: TGTGCCAGCACTCTGTGGGGGTCGGTAGACAAGACCCAGTACTTC.

This clonotype was counted ten times or more. The rearrangement joins TRBV7-9 to TRBJ2-7; 7 bases are shared with TRBD1. CDR3 size: 19 residues. The germline V gene has CDR1 SEHNR and CDR2 FQNEAQ (reference sequence). Trimming cost V 9 bases and J 0 bases; bases outside gene matches: 23. The CDR3 DNA reads as TGTGCCAGTAGGCCGGACAGGCGGCAGAACAAGCCCTACTCCTACGAGCAGTACTTC. Amino acids: CASRPDRRQNKPYSYEQYF.

The CDR3 loop is CSARDSQVTGELFF. The CDR3 region has the DNA TGCAGTGCTAGAGATAGTCAGGTGACCGGGGAGCTGTTTTTT. J is TRBJ2-2 and V is TRBV20-1; D is unclear. V was cut by 0 bases and J by 5 bases, with 10 bases left in between. The CDR3 loop spans 14 amino acids. Germline values: CDR1 DFQATT, CDR2 SNEGSKA (reference sequence).